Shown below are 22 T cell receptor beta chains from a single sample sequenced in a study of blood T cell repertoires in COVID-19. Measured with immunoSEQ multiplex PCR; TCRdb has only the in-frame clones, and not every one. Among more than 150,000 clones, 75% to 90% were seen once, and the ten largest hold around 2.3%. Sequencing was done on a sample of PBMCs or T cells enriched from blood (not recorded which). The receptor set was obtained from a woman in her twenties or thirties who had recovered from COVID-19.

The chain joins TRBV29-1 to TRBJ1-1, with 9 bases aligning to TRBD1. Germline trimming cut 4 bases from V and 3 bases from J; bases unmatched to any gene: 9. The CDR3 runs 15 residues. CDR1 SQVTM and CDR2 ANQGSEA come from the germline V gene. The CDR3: CSVVDRGKRDTEAFF. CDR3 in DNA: TGCAGCGTTGTGGACAGGGGTAAGAGAGACACTGAAGCTTTCTTT.

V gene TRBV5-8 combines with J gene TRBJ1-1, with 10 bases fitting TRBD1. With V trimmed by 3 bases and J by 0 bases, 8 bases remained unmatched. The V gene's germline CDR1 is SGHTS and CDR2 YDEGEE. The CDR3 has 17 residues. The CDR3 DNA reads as TGTGCCAGCAGCTGGCCGGGACAGGGGCTAATGAACACTGAAGCTTTCTTT. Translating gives CASSWPGQGLMNTEAFF. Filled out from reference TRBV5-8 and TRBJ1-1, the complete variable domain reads EAGVTQSPTHLIKTRGQQATLRCSPISGHTSVYWYQQALGLGLQFLLWYDEGEERNRGNFPPRFSGRQFPNYSSELNVNALELEDSALYLCASSWPGQGLMNTEAFFGQGTRLTVV.

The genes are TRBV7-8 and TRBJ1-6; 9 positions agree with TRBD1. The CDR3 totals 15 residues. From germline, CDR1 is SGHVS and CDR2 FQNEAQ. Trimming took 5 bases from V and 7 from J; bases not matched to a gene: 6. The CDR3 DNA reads TGTGCCAGCAGCCAAGGGACAGGGAAGAATTCACCCCTCCACTTT. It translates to CASSQGTGKNSPLHF.

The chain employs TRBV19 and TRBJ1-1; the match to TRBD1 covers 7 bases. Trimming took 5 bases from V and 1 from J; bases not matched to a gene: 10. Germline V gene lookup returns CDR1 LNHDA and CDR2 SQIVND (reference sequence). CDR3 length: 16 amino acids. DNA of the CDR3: TGTGCCAGTAGTTCCAGGAGACAGGGAAGGAACACTGAAGCTTTCTTT. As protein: CASSSRRQGRNTEAFF.

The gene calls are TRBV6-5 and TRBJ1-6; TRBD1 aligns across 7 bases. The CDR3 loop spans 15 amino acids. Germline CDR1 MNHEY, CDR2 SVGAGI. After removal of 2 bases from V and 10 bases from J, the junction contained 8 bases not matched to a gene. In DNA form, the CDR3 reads TGTGCCAGCAGTTACGAGGCAGGGGGAAAATCACCCCTCCACTTT. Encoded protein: CASSYEAGGKSPLHF.

In DNA, the CDR3 is TGTGCCTGGACGGTGAACACTGAAGCTTTCTTT. Amino acids: CAWTVNTEAFF. This chain joins TRBV30 and TRBJ1-1, with no clear D. V lost 4 bases to trimming and J lost 0 bases, with 3 bases between them. CDR3 length: 11 residues. The V gene's germline CDR1 is GTSNPN and CDR2 SVGIG (reference sequence).

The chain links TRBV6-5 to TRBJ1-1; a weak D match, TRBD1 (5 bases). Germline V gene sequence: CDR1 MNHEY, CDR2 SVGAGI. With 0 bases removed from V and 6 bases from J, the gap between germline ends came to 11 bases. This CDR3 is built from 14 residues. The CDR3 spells CASSYSRGDPEAFF. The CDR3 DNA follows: TGTGCCAGCAGTTACTCACGGGGGGACCCTGAAGCTTTCTTT.

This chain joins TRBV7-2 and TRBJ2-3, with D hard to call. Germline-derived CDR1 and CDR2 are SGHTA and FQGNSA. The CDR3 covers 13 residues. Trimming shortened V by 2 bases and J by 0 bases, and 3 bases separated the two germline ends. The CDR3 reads CASSLPSTDTQYF. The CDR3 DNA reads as TGTGCCAGCAGCTTACCTAGCACAGATACGCAGTATTTT.

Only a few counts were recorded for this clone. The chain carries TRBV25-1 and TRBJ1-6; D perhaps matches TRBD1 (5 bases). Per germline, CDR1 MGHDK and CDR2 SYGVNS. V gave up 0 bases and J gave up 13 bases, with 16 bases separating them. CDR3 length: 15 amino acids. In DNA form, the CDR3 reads TGTGCCAGCAGTGAATACTTTTTGCGGGGACGGCCCCTCCACTTT. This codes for CASSEYFLRGRPLHF.

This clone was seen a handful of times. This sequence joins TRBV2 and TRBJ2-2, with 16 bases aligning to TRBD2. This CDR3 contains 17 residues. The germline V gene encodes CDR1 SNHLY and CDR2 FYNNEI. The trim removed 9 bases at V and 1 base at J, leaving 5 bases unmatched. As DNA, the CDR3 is TGTGCCAGGATGGGACTAGCGGGAGGGCTGAACACCGGGGAGCTGTTTTTT. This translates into CARMGLAGGLNTGELFF.

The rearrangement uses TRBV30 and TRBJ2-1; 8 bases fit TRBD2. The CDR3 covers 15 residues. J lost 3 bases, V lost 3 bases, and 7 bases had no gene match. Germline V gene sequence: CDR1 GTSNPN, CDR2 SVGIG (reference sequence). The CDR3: CAWSWGLAGYNEQFF. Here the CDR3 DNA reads TGTGCCTGGAGCTGGGGGCTAGCGGGCTACAATGAGCAGTTCTTC.

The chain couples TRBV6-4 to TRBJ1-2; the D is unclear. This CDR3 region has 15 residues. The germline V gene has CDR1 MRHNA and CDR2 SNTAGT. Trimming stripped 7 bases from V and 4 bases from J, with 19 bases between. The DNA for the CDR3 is TGTGCCAGCACCTTGACCGCGGGATCAGGCTATGGCTACACCTTC. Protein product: CASTLTAGSGYGYTF.

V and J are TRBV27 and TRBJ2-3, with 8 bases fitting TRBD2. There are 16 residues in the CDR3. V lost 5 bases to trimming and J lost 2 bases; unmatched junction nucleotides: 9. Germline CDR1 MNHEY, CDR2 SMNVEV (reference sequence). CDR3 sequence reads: CASSNWSGSDTDTQYF. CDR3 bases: TGTGCCAGCAGTAACTGGAGCGGGAGCGACACAGATACGCAGTATTTT.

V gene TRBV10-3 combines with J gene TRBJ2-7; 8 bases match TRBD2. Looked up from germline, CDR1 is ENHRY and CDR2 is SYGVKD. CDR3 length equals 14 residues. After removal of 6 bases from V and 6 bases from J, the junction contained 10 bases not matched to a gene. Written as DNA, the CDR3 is TGTGCCATCAGAGGACTAGCCGATACTAGCGAGCAGTACTTC. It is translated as CAIRGLADTSEQYF.

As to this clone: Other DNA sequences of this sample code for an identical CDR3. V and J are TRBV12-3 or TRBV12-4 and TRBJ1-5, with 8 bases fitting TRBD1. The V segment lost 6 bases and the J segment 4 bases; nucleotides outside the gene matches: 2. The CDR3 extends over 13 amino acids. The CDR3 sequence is CASRGQGNQPQHF. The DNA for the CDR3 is TGTGCCAGCAGAGGACAGGGAAATCAGCCCCAGCATTTT.

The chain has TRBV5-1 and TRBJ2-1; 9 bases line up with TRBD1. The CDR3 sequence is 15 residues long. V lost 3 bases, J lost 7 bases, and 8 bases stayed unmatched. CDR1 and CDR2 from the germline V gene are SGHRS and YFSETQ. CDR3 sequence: CASSYVPGTGNEQFF. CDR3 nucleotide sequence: TGCGCCAGCAGCTACGTTCCCGGGACAGGGAATGAGCAGTTCTTC.

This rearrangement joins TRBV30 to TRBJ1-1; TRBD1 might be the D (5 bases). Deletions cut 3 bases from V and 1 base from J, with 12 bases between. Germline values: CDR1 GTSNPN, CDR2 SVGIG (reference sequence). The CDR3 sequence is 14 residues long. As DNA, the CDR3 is TGTGCCTGGAGAGCGGGACGGACGAACACTGAAGCTTTCTTT. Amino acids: CAWRAGRTNTEAFF.

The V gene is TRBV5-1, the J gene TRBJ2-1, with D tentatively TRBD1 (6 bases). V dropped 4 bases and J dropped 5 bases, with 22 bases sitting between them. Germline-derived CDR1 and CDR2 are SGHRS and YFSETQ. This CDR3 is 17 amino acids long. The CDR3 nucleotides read TGCGCCAGCAGCCGTTCACAATATGGGGGCGTACACAATGAGCAGTTCTTC. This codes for CASSRSQYGGVHNEQFF.

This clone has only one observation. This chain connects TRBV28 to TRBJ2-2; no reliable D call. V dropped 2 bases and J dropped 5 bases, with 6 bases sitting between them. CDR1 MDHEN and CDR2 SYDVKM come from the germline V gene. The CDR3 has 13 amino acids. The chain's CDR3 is CASSLGQTGELFF. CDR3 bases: TGTGCCAGCAGTTTAGGGCAGACCGGGGAGCTGTTTTTT.

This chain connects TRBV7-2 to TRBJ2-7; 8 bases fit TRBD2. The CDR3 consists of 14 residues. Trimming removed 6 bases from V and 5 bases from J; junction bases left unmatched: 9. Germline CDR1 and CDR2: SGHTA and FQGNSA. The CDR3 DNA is TGTGCCAGCAGTCCTCTGGCGGGAGGAAACGAGCAGTACTTC. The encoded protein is CASSPLAGGNEQYF.

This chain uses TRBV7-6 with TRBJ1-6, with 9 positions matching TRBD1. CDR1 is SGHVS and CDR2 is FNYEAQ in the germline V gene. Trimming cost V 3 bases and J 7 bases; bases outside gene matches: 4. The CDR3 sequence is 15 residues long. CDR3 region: CASSLTGGLNSPLHF. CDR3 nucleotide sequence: TGTGCCAGCAGCTTGACAGGGGGGCTAAATTCACCCCTCCACTTT.

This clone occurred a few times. CDR3 bases: TGTGCCAGCAGTTTTGAACAGGGAGAGACCGGGGAGCTGTTTTTT. This sequence encodes CASSFEQGETGELFF. V gene TRBV6-5 combines with J gene TRBJ2-2; a weak D match, TRBD1 (6 bases). This CDR3 contains 15 residues. The V end was cut by 4 bases, the J end by 5 bases, with 14 bases between. In germline, CDR1 is MNHEY, CDR2 SVGAGI.